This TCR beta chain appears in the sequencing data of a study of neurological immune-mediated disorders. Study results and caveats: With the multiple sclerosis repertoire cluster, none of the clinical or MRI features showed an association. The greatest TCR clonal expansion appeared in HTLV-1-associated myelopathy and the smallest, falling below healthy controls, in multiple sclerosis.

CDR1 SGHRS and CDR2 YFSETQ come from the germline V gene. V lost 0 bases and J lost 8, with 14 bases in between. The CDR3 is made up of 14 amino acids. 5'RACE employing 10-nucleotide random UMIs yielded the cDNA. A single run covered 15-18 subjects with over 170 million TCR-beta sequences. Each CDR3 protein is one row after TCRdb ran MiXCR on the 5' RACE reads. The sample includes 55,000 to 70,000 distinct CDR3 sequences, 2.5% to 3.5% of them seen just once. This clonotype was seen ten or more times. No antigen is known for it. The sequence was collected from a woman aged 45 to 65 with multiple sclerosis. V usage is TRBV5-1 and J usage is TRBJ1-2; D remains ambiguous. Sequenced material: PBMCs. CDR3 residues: CASSLGEQLGGYTF. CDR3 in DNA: TGCGCCAGCAGCTTGGGCGAACAGCTTGGGGGCTACACCTTC.